What follows are 13 T cell receptor beta chains derived from one specimen sequenced in a study of T-cell memory formation after mild COVID-19. TCRdb called the 5' RACE reads again in MiXCR, with one record for every CDR3 protein. The sample carries about 320,000 distinct CDR3 sequences, roughly 13% recorded once. Sequencing was done on a sample of PBMCs or a T cell subset sorted from them (not recorded which). These receptors all come from a young man who had mild COVID-19 (a few samples of this study predate the infection). Cell type and time point are not known.

This clonotype was seen many times. DNA for the CDR3: TGTGCCAGCAGCTTAAGAGTTTCCTACAATGAGCAGTTCTTC. Translating it yields CASSLRVSYNEQFF. V gene TRBV11-2 combines with J gene TRBJ2-1; the D is unclear. Germline V gene lookup returns CDR1 SGHAT and CDR2 FQNNGV. Trimming left V 2 bases short and J 1 base short, with 6 bases between. This CDR3 has 14 amino acids.

This clonotype was seen a handful of times. J is TRBJ2-2 and V is TRBV4-1; 8 bases agree with TRBD2. Germline assignment: CDR1 MGHRA and CDR2 YSYEKL. This CDR3 has 16 amino acids. The J segment lost 4 bases and the V segment lost 1 base, leaving 5 bases of the junction unmatched. CDR3 amino acids: CASSQAPGGGTGELFF. DNA of the CDR3: TGCGCCAGCAGCCAAGCCCCGGGGGGGGGCACCGGGGAGCTGTTTTTT.

The CDR3 DNA follows: TGTGCCAGCAGTTACCAGGGCTCCTTGGGCGAGCAGTACTTC. This codes for CASSYQGSLGEQYF. The gene calls are TRBV7-2 and TRBJ2-7; D may be TRBD1 (5 bases). Germline-derived CDR1 and CDR2 are SGHTA and FQGNSA. V dropped 6 bases and J dropped 6 bases, with 18 bases sitting between them. This CDR3 spans 14 amino acids.

V and J are TRBV10-3 and TRBJ2-2; D call uncertain. The CDR3 has 18 amino acids. Germline V lookup: CDR1 ENHRY, CDR2 SYGVKD. V was clipped by 0 bases and J by 5 bases, with 19 bases between them. The CDR3 spells CAISESAQSPRPTGELFF. As DNA, the CDR3 is TGTGCCATCAGTGAGTCCGCGCAGTCGCCCCGTCCGACCGGGGAGCTGTTTTTT.

This clonotype showed up just a few times. The chain recombines TRBV4-1 with TRBJ2-1; D is perhaps TRBD2 (6 bases). The CDR3 extends over 12 amino acids. Germline CDR1 and CDR2: MGHRA and YSYEKL. V dropped 5 bases and J dropped 10 bases, with 12 bases sitting between them. The CDR3 reads CASSGPGGEQFF. CDR3 DNA sequence: TGCGCCAGCAGCGGACCTGGGGGGGAGCAGTTCTTC.

This clonotype has a handful of counts. CDR3 sequence (DNA): TGCGCCAGCAGCCAAGTGCCGGGGGGAGACGGCTACACCTTC. This sequence encodes CASSQVPGGDGYTF. The chain uses TRBV4-3 and TRBJ1-2; TRBD1 might be the D (5 bases). The CDR3 consists of 14 residues. From germline, CDR1 is LGHNA and CDR2 YSLEER. V was trimmed by 1 base and J by 8 bases, leaving 14 bases between them.

In its sample, this clonotype was seen a few times. J is TRBJ2-7 and V is TRBV10-3; D may match TRBD1 or TRBD2 (5 bases each). Trimming removed 6 bases at V and 0 bases at J, with 12 bases between. The CDR3 length is 14 residues. CDR1 is ENHRY and CDR2 is SYGVKD in the germline V gene. CDR3 residues: CAISKGGGSYEQYF. The CDR3 DNA reads TGTGCCATCAGCAAAGGTGGGGGCTCCTACGAGCAGTACTTC.

This clonotype was seen a few times. The chain employs TRBV5-1 and TRBJ2-7; 8 bases agree with TRBD1. Germline V CDR1 and CDR2: SGHRS, YFSETQ. This CDR3 is built from 14 residues. J gave up 0 bases and V 4 bases, and 3 bases lay outside the gene matches. As DNA, the CDR3 is TGCGCCAGCAGCCAACAGGGGGACTCCTACGAGCAGTACTTC. It is translated as CASSQQGDSYEQYF.

This clonotype was recorded a few times. The chain employs TRBV15 and TRBJ2-1, with 8 bases lining up with TRBD2. There are 16 residues in the CDR3. J gave up 4 bases and V 8 bases, and 13 bases lay outside the gene matches. Germline CDR1 LNHNV, CDR2 YYDKDF (reference sequence). CDR3 nucleotide sequence: TGTGCCACCTCGGGGGGGGAAATGACCCTTTACAATGAGCAGTTCTTC. Residues: CATSGGEMTLYNEQFF.

The V gene is TRBV19, the J gene TRBJ2-2; TRBD1 matches at 7 bases. The CDR3 length is 15 residues. The germline gives CDR1 LNHDA, CDR2 SQIVND (reference sequence). The V and J ends lost 10 bases and 4 bases, in that order; junction bases with no gene match: 12. DNA for the CDR3: TGTGCCAATACCTTACAGGGGTTTTTCACCGGGGAGCTGTTTTTT. Its translation: CANTLQGFFTGELFF. The variable domain in full, completed from reference TRBV19 and TRBJ2-2, reads DGGITQSPKYLFRKEGQNVTLSCEQNLNHDAMYWYRQDPGQGLRLIYYSQIVNDFQKGDIAEGYSVSREKKESFPLTVTSAQKNPTAFYLCANTLQGFFTGELFFGEGSRLTVL.

V gene TRBV18 combines with J gene TRBJ2-3; D remains unclear. Deletions cut 3 bases from V and 3 bases from J, with 13 bases between. In germline, CDR1 is KGHSH, CDR2 LQKENI. The CDR3 contains 15 residues. DNA of the CDR3: TGTGCCAGCTCACCGCTCTCCGGGTTAACAGATACGCAGTATTTT. Encoded protein: CASSPLSGLTDTQYF.

This clonotype showed up just a few times. This CDR3 reads CASSPRIGQGKKGYTEAFF. Written as DNA, the CDR3 is TGTGCCAGCAGCCCTAGAATCGGCCAGGGCAAAAAAGGATACACTGAAGCTTTCTTT. The V and J genes are TRBV7-9 and TRBJ1-1; possibly TRBD1 for D (5 bases). V lost 5 bases to trimming and J lost 3 bases, with 28 bases between them. The CDR3 loop spans 19 amino acids. CDR1 is SEHNR, CDR2 FQNEAQ, per germline (reference sequence). Full variable domain (remainder filled in from reference TRBV7-9 and TRBJ1-1): DTGVSQNPRHKITKRGQNVTFRCDPISEHNRLYWYRQTLGQGPEFLTYFQNEAQLEKSRLLSDRFSAERPKGSFSTLEIQRTEQGDSAMYLCASSPRIGQGKKGYTEAFFGQGTRLTVV.

In its sample, this clonotype was seen a few times. This rearrangement joins TRBV7-2 to TRBJ2-1; 8 bases fit TRBD2. The germline V gene encodes CDR1 SGHTA and CDR2 FQGNSA. Losses at the gene ends were 2 bases for V and 10 bases for J; bases not matched to a gene: 10. The CDR3 contains 15 residues. Here the CDR3 reads CASSLIAGLVAEQFF. The CDR3 region has the DNA TGTGCCAGCAGCTTAATTGCGGGACTAGTAGCCGAGCAGTTCTTC.